One sample yielded the 18 T cell receptor beta chains listed below, sequenced in a study of T cells in Graves' hyperthyroidism and ophthalmopathy. RNA transcripts provided the source from which TCR beta CDR3 regions were amplified. HTBI primers were employed in a first-round RT-PCR of the TCR CDR3. TCRdb processed the multiplex PCR reads anew with MiXCR; each CDR3 protein has one entry. Among over 150,000 distinct CDR3 sequences, about 17% were seen once, and the ten largest hold roughly 55%. The specimen sequenced was blood. The receptors were sampled from a woman between 50 and 59 years old with Graves' hyperthyroidism.

This clonotype has only a few counts. The V call is TRBV29-1, the J call TRBJ2-7, with TRBD1 matching over 8 bases. CDR3 length: 14 amino acids. CDR1 is SQVTM and CDR2 is ANQGSEA in the germline V gene. Trimming at V came to 4 bases and at J to 5 bases, leaving 10 bases not matched to a gene. CDR3 nucleotides: TGCAGCGTTGCCCCCCCGACAGGGGTCCACGAGCAGTACTTC. The encoded protein is CSVAPPTGVHEQYF.

This clonotype was found a few times. The chain links TRBV5-6 to TRBJ1-2; 8 bases are a match to TRBD1. The CDR3 contains 14 residues. V dropped 7 bases and J dropped 2; count of bases not matched to a gene: 7. Germline V gene sequence: CDR1 SGHDT, CDR2 YYEEEE. CDR3 residues: CASEPGGLNYGYTF. Written as DNA, the CDR3 is TGTGCCAGCGAACCAGGGGGCCTGAACTATGGCTACACCTTC. The variable domain in full, with the rest retrieved from reference TRBV5-6 and TRBJ1-2, is DAGVTQSPTHLIKTRGQQVTLRCSPKSGHDTVSWYQQALGQGPQFIFQYYEEEERQRGNFPDRFSGHQFPNYSSELNVNALLLGDSALYLCASEPGGLNYGYTFGSGTRLTVV.

In its sample, this clonotype was seen many times. This sequence joins TRBV11-2 and TRBJ2-7; D ambiguous. With 5 bases removed from V and 5 bases from J, the gap between germline ends came to 10 bases. This CDR3 spans 12 amino acids. Germline V CDR1 and CDR2: SGHAT, FQNNGV. The CDR3, as DNA: TGTGCCAGCAGCCGAAAGGTCCACGAGCAGTACTTC. It yields the protein CASSRKVHEQYF.

This clonotype was picked up many times. This sequence joins TRBV9 and TRBJ2-2, with 7 bases matching TRBD1. CDR1 and CDR2 (germline): SGDLS, YYNGEE. The CDR3 is 16 amino acids. Germline trimming cut 0 bases from V and 3 bases from J; bases unmatched to any gene: 5. CDR3 bases: TGTGCCAGCAGCGTAGGTCGAGGGGGCCACACCGGGGAGCTGTTTTTT. Translating gives CASSVGRGGHTGELFF.

Many counts were recorded for this clonotype. This sequence joins TRBV7-8 and TRBJ1-3; D unclear. This CDR3 has 15 residues. Germline CDR1 SGHVS, CDR2 FQNEAQ. V was clipped by 3 bases and J by 0 bases, with 9 bases between them. The CDR3 here is CASSLQRISGNTIYF. In DNA, the CDR3 is TGTGCCAGCAGCTTGCAACGGATCTCTGGAAACACCATATATTTT.

This clonotype was observed at least ten times. CDR3 amino acids: CASNIDSYYEQYF. The CDR3 bases are TGTGCCAGCAACATCGACAGCTACTACGAGCAGTACTTC. The chain has TRBV5-5 and TRBJ2-7; D might be TRBD1 (5 bases). V was pared by 6 bases and J by 3 bases, with 13 bases between. Germline V gives CDR1 SGHKS, CDR2 YYEKEE (reference sequence). The CDR3 runs to 13 residues.

This clonotype was seen repeatedly, ten times or more. The CDR3 bases are TGTGCCAGCAGTTACGGTCGACAGGGGTACAATGAGCAGTTCTTC. It encodes CASSYGRQGYNEQFF. The chain uses TRBV6-6 and TRBJ2-1; 8 bases are shared with TRBD1. J lost 4 bases, V lost 2 bases, and 4 bases had no gene match. The CDR3 covers 15 residues. Germline assignment: CDR1 MNHNY and CDR2 SVGAGI (reference sequence).

This chain connects TRBV20-1 to TRBJ1-2, with TRBD1 matching 8 bases. Losses at the gene ends were 6 bases for V and 3 bases for J; bases not matched to a gene: 6. CDR3 length: 13 amino acids. CDR1 DFQATT and CDR2 SNEGSKA come from the germline V gene (reference sequence). CDR3 amino acids: CSAPDREDYGYTF. CDR3 nucleotides: TGCAGTGCCCCGGACAGGGAGGACTATGGCTACACCTTC.

This clonotype showed up many times. The chain employs TRBV7-2 and TRBJ1-2; 10 nucleotides agree with TRBD1. V shed 5 bases, J shed 8 bases, and the junction held 8 bases outside the gene matches. Germline CDR1 SGHTA, CDR2 FQGNSA. CDR3 length: 14 amino acids. The CDR3 region has the DNA TGTGCCAGCAGCCAAGGGGACAGGGGAACAGGCTACACCTTC. This gives the protein CASSQGDRGTGYTF. The whole variable domain, filled in from reference TRBV7-2 and TRBJ1-2, reads GAGVSQSPSNKVTEKGKDVELRCDPISGHTALYWYRQSLGQGLEFLIYFQGNSAPDKSGLPSDRFSAERTGGSVSTLTIQRTQQEDSAVYLCASSQGDRGTGYTFGSGTRLTVV.

In its sample, this clonotype was seen many times. The junction shows a germline mismatch at one end, possibly a read error. The V call is TRBV12-3 or TRBV12-4, the J call TRBJ2-3; 8 bases line up with TRBD2. This CDR3 region has 20 residues. This CDR3 reads CASRHLPHFSSGPFTGTQYF. CDR3 nucleotides: TGTGCCAGCAGGCACTTACCCCACTTCTCTAGCGGGCCCTTCACAGGTACGCAGTATTTT.

The chain joins TRBV4-2 to TRBJ2-3; TRBD2 agrees at 11 bases. This CDR3 is built from 14 residues. In germline, CDR1 is LGHNA, CDR2 YNFKEQ. The J segment lost 3 bases and the V segment lost 6 bases, leaving 2 bases of the junction unmatched. The DNA for the CDR3 is TGTGCCAGCAGGGGGACTAGCGGTACAGATACGCAGTATTTT. Translating it yields CASRGTSGTDTQYF.

The chain uses TRBV12-5 and TRBJ2-5; maybe TRBD1 (6 bases). V shed 3 bases and J shed 5 bases, with 13 bases lying between them. The CDR3 is 14 residues long. Germline V gene data show CDR1 as LGHNT and CDR2 as FRNRAP. CDR3 DNA: TGTGCTAGTGGTTTAATACAGGGTTCCGAGACCCAGTACTTC. The encoded protein is CASGLIQGSETQYF.

This clonotype was seen a handful of times. The chain is built from TRBV11-3 and TRBJ1-1; 8 bases match TRBD1. Germline V gives CDR1 SGHNT, CDR2 YENEEA. Losses at the gene ends were 5 bases for V and 6 bases for J; bases not matched to a gene: 5. The CDR3 runs to 13 residues. This CDR3 reads CASSGGQVAEAFF. The CDR3 DNA sequence: TGTGCCAGCAGCGGGGGACAGGTGGCTGAAGCTTTCTTT.

The V call is TRBV30, the J call TRBJ1-5, with unresolved D. The CDR3 has 14 residues. Trimming pared 1 base from V and 7 bases from J, leaving 14 bases between. Germline CDR1 and CDR2: GTSNPN and SVGIG (reference sequence). CDR3 sequence (DNA): TGTGCCTGGAGTGCCCGCCACAGAAAACAGCCCCAGCATTTT. This sequence encodes CAWSARHRKQPQHF.

This clonotype was observed many times. The genes are TRBV20-1 and TRBJ2-1; 10 nucleotides match TRBD1. Germline V gene lookup returns CDR1 DFQATT and CDR2 SNEGSKA (reference sequence). This CDR3 spans 13 amino acids. Trimming took 0 bases from V and 9 from J; bases not matched to a gene: 2. The chain's CDR3 is CSARDDRGREQFF. In DNA form, the CDR3 reads TGCAGTGCTAGAGATGACAGGGGGCGTGAGCAGTTCTTC.

This clonotype was detected ten times or more. V gene TRBV28 combines with J gene TRBJ1-2, with a weak D call TRBD1 (5 bases). The V gene lost 6 bases and the J gene lost 3 bases, with 14 bases spanning the gap. Germline CDR1 and CDR2: MDHEN and SYDVKM. The CDR3 has 14 amino acids. DNA for the CDR3: TGTGCCAGCAGCGTAGGGACGGTCTACTATGGCTACACCTTC. This translates into CASSVGTVYYGYTF.

There are many counts of this clonotype. The genes are TRBV28 and TRBJ1-2; 11 bases are a match to TRBD1. After removal of 3 bases from V and 4 bases from J, the junction contained 7 bases not matched to a gene. Germline loops: CDR1 MDHEN, CDR2 SYDVKM. The CDR3 spans 16 residues. Here the CDR3 DNA reads TGTGCCAGCAGTTTTAGTAGGACAGGGGGCAGCTATGGCTACACCTTC. Its protein product is CASSFSRTGGSYGYTF.

The sample holds a few counts of this clonotype. The chain links TRBV20-1 to TRBJ1-4; D possibly corresponds to TRBD1 (6 bases). Trimming removed 4 bases from V and 8 bases from J, with 14 bases in between. The CDR3 totals 13 residues. Germline CDR1 DFQATT, CDR2 SNEGSKA (reference sequence). The CDR3 DNA is TGCAGTGCTATGGGTGGAGGGGGGGAAAAACTGTTTTTT. It is translated as CSAMGGGGEKLFF.